Listed below are T cell receptor beta chains from one sample, sequenced in a study of T cells after yellow fever vaccination. MiXCR was run by TCRdb on the 5' RACE reads, yielding one entry per CDR3 protein. The sample yields more than 450,000 distinct CDR3 sequences, less than 25% seen once. The sample here was PBMCs, taken 21 days after the first yellow fever vaccination. These receptors originate from a man younger than 35 who received the YFV17D yellow fever vaccine. Each CDR3 is given with its conserved first and last residue. The D gene is left open where the match is weak. The size entry is marked missing in some rows and otherwise reads once, few, many or a size class.

d_gene	abundance	v_gene	len	j_gene	CDR3aa	CDR3nt
TRBD1	.	TRBV5-1	15	TRBJ2-5	CASSLDRGQQETQYF	TGCGCCAGCAGCTTGGACAGGGGCCAACAAGAGACCCAGTACTTC
.	.	TRBV6-5	14	TRBJ2-6	CASSYYSGANVLTF	TGTGCCAGCAGTTACTACTCTGGGGCCAACGTCCTGACTTTC
TRBD1	.	TRBV18	15	TRBJ1-2	CASSPGTGASYGYTF	TGTGCCAGCTCACCCGGGACAGGGGCGTCCTATGGCTACACCTTC
.	.	TRBV4-1	10	TRBJ1-1	CASSHTEAFF	TGCGCCAGCAGCCATACTGAAGCTTTCTTT
.	.	TRBV7-6	15	TRBJ2-5	CASSLARHYQETQYF	TGTGCCAGCAGCTTAGCGCGGCACTACCAAGAGACCCAGTACTTC
TRBD2	few	TRBV5-1	16	TRBJ2-5	CASSLVFASGGETQYF	TGCGCCAGCAGCTTGGTTTTCGCTAGCGGGGGAGAGACCCAGTACTTC
.	few	TRBV6-5	14	TRBJ2-2	CASRSNQGSGELFF	TGTGCCAGCAGATCCAATCAGGGATCCGGGGAGCTGTTTTTT
TRBD1	few	TRBV12-3/TRBV12-4	15	TRBJ1-5	CASTGGQGAYQPQHF	TGTGCCAGCACCGGGGGACAGGGGGCCTATCAGCCCCAGCATTTT
.	.	TRBV14	16	TRBJ2-3	CASRPANGGSRNTQYF	TGTGCCAGCAGGCCGGCCAACGGAGGGTCGAGAAATACGCAGTATTTT
TRBD1	many	TRBV18	15	TRBJ2-3	CASSQRGQSTDTQYF	TGTGCCAGCTCACAGAGGGGGCAAAGCACAGATACGCAGTATTTT
.	.	TRBV27	14	TRBJ2-5	CASSFMGQGETQYF	TGTGCCAGCAGTTTTATGGGGCAAGGAGAGACCCAGTACTTC
.	.	TRBV12-3/TRBV12-4	14	TRBJ2-7	CASSPGTVLAEQYF	TGTGCCAGCAGCCCCGGAACGGTCCTGGCCGAGCAGTACTTC
.	.	TRBV6-5	16	TRBJ1-1	CASSYRTRETEAEAFF	TGTGCCAGCAGTTACAGAACTCGGGAAACGGAAGCTGAAGCTTTCTTT
.	.	TRBV15	15	TRBJ2-5	CATSRDSQKGETQYF	TGTGCCACCAGCAGAGATAGCCAAAAGGGGGAGACCCAGTACTTC
TRBD2	many	TRBV10-3	15	TRBJ2-1	CAIAYGGWGRNEQFF	TGTGCCATCGCCTACGGGGGGTGGGGTCGCAATGAGCAGTTCTTC
TRBD2	few	TRBV5-1	18	TRBJ2-2	CASSSGLAGGTNTGELFF	TGCGCCAGCAGCTCGGGACTAGCGGGGGGGACGAACACCGGGGAGCTGTTTTTT
.	few	TRBV24-1	14	TRBJ2-3	CATSTGTPGDTQYF	TGTGCCACCAGTACTGGGACCCCCGGGGATACGCAGTATTTT
.	.	TRBV3-1	17	TRBJ2-2	CASSQDLTSRDSGELFF	TGTGCCAGCAGCCAAGATCTAACGAGCAGGGACTCCGGGGAGCTGTTTTTT
.	few	TRBV3-1	16	TRBJ2-1	CASSPFTGGQYNEQFF	TGTGCCAGCAGCCCCTTTACTGGGGGGCAATACAATGAGCAGTTCTTC
.	.	TRBV15	16	TRBJ1-3	CATSRDPLSSGNTIYF	TGTGCCACCAGCAGAGATCCGTTAAGCTCTGGAAACACCATATATTTT
.	.	TRBV12-3/TRBV12-4	15	TRBJ1-5	CASSLDGGPNQPQHF	TGTGCCAGCAGTTTAGACGGGGGGCCCAATCAGCCCCAGCATTTT
TRBD1	few	TRBV11-2	14	TRBJ2-7	CASRSGQYSYEQYF	TGTGCCAGTCGATCGGGACAGTACTCCTACGAGCAGTACTTC
.	few	TRBV5-1	19	TRBJ1-6	CASSLWPFPNGSYNSPLHF	TGCGCCAGCAGCTTGTGGCCGTTTCCGAATGGGTCCTATAATTCACCCCTCCACTTT
.	.	TRBV9	19	TRBJ2-6	CASSPILTGFPSGANVLTF	TGTGCCAGCAGCCCCATTCTGACAGGTTTTCCCTCTGGGGCCAACGTCCTGACTTTC